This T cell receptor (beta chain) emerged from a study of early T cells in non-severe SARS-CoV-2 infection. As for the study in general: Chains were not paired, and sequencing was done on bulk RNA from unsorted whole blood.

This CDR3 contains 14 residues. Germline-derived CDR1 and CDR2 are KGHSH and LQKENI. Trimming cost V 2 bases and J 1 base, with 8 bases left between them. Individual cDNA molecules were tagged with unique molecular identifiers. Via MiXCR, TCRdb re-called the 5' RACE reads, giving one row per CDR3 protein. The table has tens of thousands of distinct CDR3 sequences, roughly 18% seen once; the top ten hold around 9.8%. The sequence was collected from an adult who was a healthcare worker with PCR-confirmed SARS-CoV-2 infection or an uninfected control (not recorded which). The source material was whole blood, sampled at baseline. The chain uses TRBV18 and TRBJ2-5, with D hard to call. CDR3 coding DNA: TGTGCCAGCTCACCAATCAGTACCCAAGAGACCCAGTACTTC. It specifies CASSPISTQETQYF.